The 5 T cell receptor beta chains given below trace back to one sample, sequenced in a study of healthy donors' naive CD4 and CD8 T cells. A linear amplification protocol produced the TCR libraries from 500 ng of total RNA. MiXCR was run by TCRdb on the reads, yielding one entry per CDR3 protein. This table has some 190,000 distinct CDR3 sequences, about four fifths appearing once. Sequenced sample: naive CD4+ and CD8+ T cells sorted from blood, pooled from several donors. The receptor set was obtained from a pool of human donors in good health; the sample pools cells from several healthy donors.

The CDR3 is CASRDVGNTEAFF. In DNA, the CDR3 is TGTGCCAGCAGAGATGTCGGCAACACTGAAGCTTTCTTT. This chain connects TRBV6-5 to TRBJ1-1; no clear D gene. CDR3 length: 13 amino acids. Looked up from germline, CDR1 is MNHEY and CDR2 is SVGAGI. V lost 6 bases, J lost 2 bases, and 10 bases lay in between.

This chain uses TRBV29-1 with TRBJ1-4; D is undetermined. V gave up 4 bases and J gave up 7 bases, with 10 bases separating them. The CDR3 totals 12 residues. CDR1 and CDR2 from the germline V gene are SQVTM and ANQGSEA. CDR3 in DNA: TGCAGCGTTGTGGCCGGTAGTGAAAAACTGTTTTTT. Amino acids: CSVVAGSEKLFF.

V is TRBV19 and J is TRBJ1-2; TRBD1 is a possible D gene (6 bases). Germline V gene data show CDR1 as LNHDA and CDR2 as SQIVND (reference sequence). Trimming removed 3 bases at V and 1 base at J, with 12 bases between. This CDR3 region has 15 residues. As DNA, the CDR3 is TGTGCCAGTAGTATCCGTAGGGGGAGTAACTATGGCTACACCTTC. It is translated as CASSIRRGSNYGYTF.

This chain links TRBV6-5 with TRBJ2-3; perhaps D is TRBD1 or TRBD2 (5 bases each). Trimming took off 6 bases at V and 2 bases at J, with 18 bases between the two ends. This CDR3 has 16 residues. The germline gives CDR1 MNHEY, CDR2 SVGAGI. CDR3 residues: CASSAQAGTFTDTQYF. CDR3 nucleotides: TGTGCCAGCAGCGCCCAGGCCGGGACCTTCACAGATACGCAGTATTTT.

This chain links TRBV20-1 with TRBJ2-7; D gene ambiguous. V lost 5 bases, J lost 5 bases, and 22 bases lay in between. Germline CDR1 reads DFQATT; CDR2 reads SNEGSKA (reference sequence). The CDR3 contains 15 residues. CDR3 sequence: CSALPPRRSPHEQYF. CDR3 coding DNA: TGCAGTGCTCTACCCCCCAGGAGATCCCCTCACGAGCAGTACTTC.